The present T cell receptor beta chain was sequenced within a study of prognosis after radiotherapy for stage I lung cancer. Overall study results and limits: After stereotactic body radiation therapy, unique TCR clone counts dropped from a median of approximately 9,100 to 7,200.

The CDR3 is 15 residues long. Trimming at V came to 3 bases and at J to 6 bases, leaving 9 bases not matched to a gene. The V gene's germline CDR1 is MNHGY and CDR2 SVAAGI. Peripheral venous blood was drawn in roughly 6-milliliter volumes, with a draw taken at each of two separate time points. Multiplex PCR in two rounds served to amplify TCR beta CDR3 from genomic DNA. Amplification during the initial PCR round employed primers specific to each TRBV and TRBJ gene. Via MiXCR, TCRdb re-called the multiplex PCR reads, giving one row per CDR3 protein. The sample records 20,000 to 30,000 distinct CDR3 sequences, roughly 40% being singletons. This clonotype came up many times. Its specificity is unknown.

Sequencing used PBMCs, obtained before or after stereotactic body radiation therapy (not recorded which). V gene TRBV6-9 combines with J gene TRBJ1-2; 8 bases are a match to TRBD1. The source of this sequence is a donor older than 45 with non-small cell lung cancer. CDR3 sequence (DNA): TGTGCCAGCAGTTACCCGGACAGGGCATTACATGGCTACACCTTC. This codes for CASSYPDRALHGYTF.